This note documents a single T cell receptor (beta chain) sequence. There are a few counts of this clonotype. It has no known antigen specificity. Base qualities are missing; no much larger clone stands one base away. The source of the sample is a study of identical twins listed by TCRdb under 2016. For context, the study as a whole: To test whether fetal clonotypes persist, this study deep-sequenced TCR alpha and beta repertoires from monozygotic twins, from unrelated adults of various ages, and from cord blood. Replicate twin experiments were performed at different times using different library preparation protocols to rule out contamination. What the work shows at the level of the full study, not this receptor alone: Invariant T cells such as MAIT and iNKT could partly confound zero-insertion analyses, though diverse VJ usage argued against this for most clonotypes. A weaker excess of twin sharing was found in beta out-of-frame sequences because the signal-to-noise ratio was lowered by fewer shared sequences. Because the same donors could not be followed over many years, the conclusions depended on cross-sectional statistical analysis. Compared with coincidental sharing between unrelated individuals, out-of-frame TCR alpha sequences shared between twins showed an excess of sequences with low generation probability. Fewer insertions were carried by abundant cord blood beta clonotypes, a similar but weaker trend appeared in young adult naive repertoires, and no such trend appeared in memory repertoires. Recombination models systematically underestimated out-of-frame TCR alpha sharing in monozygotic twins but agreed with sharing between unrelated individuals.

Every donor was a healthy Caucasian. The twin cohort consisted of three pairs of female monozygotic twins, all aged roughly 18 to 29 years. The RNA used for TCR libraries was isolated from peripheral blood mononuclear cells. Receptor libraries were prepared by 5' RACE. Sequencing was carried out with an Illumina HiSeq 2000. Template switching introduced a universal primer binding site; the final cDNA contained a unique molecular identifier, enabling accurate counting of TCR cDNA molecules. First-strand cDNA for TCR alpha and beta chains was synthesized from specific primers in the conserved constant-segment region. To control for contamination, each cDNA library was double barcoded with a SMART-Mk sample barcode plus Illumina barcodes. Two successive PCR steps introduced TruSeq adapter sequences along with Illumina sample barcodes. TCR alpha and beta cDNA libraries were sequenced on the Illumina HiSeq platform with custom primers. In the paper's pipeline: Raw reads were processed with MiGEC to extract unique molecular identifiers, and MiXCR was used to determine CDR3 positions. Recombination models were inferred per individual with the repgenHMM and IGoR tools using an EM algorithm. The tcR package in R was used for shared clonotype analysis, with sharing normalized by the product of cloneset sizes. Out-of-frame nonproductive sequences were analyzed to study raw recombination free of thymic and clonal selection effects. TCRdb cleaned the public reads at Q25 with fastp, built clones with MiXCR and kept in-frame beta chains. All rows with the same CDR3 protein become a single entry with the most common DNA and genes. TCRdb's processing, not the authors' own work, is the source of the V and J calls. For this sample there are 650,000 to 800,000 distinct CDR3 sequences; 8.6% appear just once. Of the sample, 0.98% is held by the ten largest clones.

V lost 7 bases and J lost 3 bases, and the count of bases not matched to a germline gene is 9. Inclusive of the bounding cysteine and phenylalanine, the CDR3 is 14 residues long. Solely the CDR3 DNA is kept, with 42 bases framed from the first base. These same data were also listed under a study on yellow fever vaccine responses in identical twins. In that second paper, the authors write: According to the authors, the vaccine-induced T cell response in identical twins seemed to be partly convergent and partly specific to each individual. In the study, vaccine-responding T cell clones were precisely tracked in identical twins.

Sequenced input: PBMCs. The chain couples TRBV12-3 or TRBV12-4 to TRBJ2-7; 7 bases in the junction line up with TRBD2. This sequence originates from a woman between 18 and 29 years old in good health. The CDR3 has the sequence CASTRGDVFYEQYF. In nucleotide form, the sequence is TGTGCCAGCACTCGGGGGGATGTTTTCTACGAGCAGTACTTC.